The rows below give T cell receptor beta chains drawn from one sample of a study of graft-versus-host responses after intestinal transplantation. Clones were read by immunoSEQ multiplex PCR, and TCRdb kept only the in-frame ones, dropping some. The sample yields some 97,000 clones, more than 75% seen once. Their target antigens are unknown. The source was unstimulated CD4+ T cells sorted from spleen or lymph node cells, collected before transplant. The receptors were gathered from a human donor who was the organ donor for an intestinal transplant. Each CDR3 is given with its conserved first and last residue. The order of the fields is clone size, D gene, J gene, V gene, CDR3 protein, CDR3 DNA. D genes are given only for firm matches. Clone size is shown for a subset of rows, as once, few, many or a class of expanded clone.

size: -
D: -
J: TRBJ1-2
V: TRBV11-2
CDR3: CASSLGAGAYGYTF
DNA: TGTGCCAGCAGCTTAGGAGCGGGGGCCTATGGCTACACCTTC

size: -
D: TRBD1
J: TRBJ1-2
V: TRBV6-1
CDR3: CASGGTGNLHGYTF
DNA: TGTGCCAGCGGGGGGACAGGGAACCTCCATGGCTACACCTTC

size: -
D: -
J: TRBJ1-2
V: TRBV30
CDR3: CAWSWGGNVNGYTF
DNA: TGTGCCTGGAGTTGGGGAGGGAACGTCAATGGCTACACCTTC

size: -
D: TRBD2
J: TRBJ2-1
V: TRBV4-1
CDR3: CASSPTSGARYGTQFF
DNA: TGCGCCAGCAGCCCGACTAGCGGCGCCAGGTACGGAACTCAGTTCTTC

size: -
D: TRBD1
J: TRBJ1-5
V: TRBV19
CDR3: CASSIGTGLRQPQHF
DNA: TGTGCCAGTAGTATTGGGACAGGGTTGAGACAGCCCCAGCATTTT

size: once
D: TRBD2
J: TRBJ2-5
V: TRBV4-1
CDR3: CASSQDRVRRERETQYF
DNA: TGCGCCAGCAGCCAAGATCGGGTTCGGCGGGAGCGAGAGACCCAGTACTTC

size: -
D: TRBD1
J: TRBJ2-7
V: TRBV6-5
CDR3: CASSQRDRGYEQYF
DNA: TGTGCCAGCAGCCAACGGGACAGGGGTTACGAGCAGTACTTC

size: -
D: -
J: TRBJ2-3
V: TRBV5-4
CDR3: CASSLGGATFDTDTQYF
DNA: TGTGCCAGCAGCTTAGGTGGGGCCACTTTTGACACAGATACGCAGTATTTT

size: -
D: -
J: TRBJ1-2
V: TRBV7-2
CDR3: CASSPSGNRPFNGYTF
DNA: TGTGCCAGCAGCCCGTCGGGAAACAGACCCTTTAATGGCTACACCTTC

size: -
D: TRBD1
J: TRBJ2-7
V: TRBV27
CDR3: CASSYRGREQYF
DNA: TGTGCCAGCAGTTACAGGGGGCGCGAGCAGTACTTC

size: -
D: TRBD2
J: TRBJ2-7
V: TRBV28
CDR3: CASSLWGLAGGRGYEQYF
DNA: TGTGCCAGCAGTTTATGGGGACTAGCGGGGGGGCGTGGCTACGAGCAGTACTTC

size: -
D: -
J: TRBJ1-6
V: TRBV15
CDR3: CATSRDTNSPLHF
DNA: TGTGCCACCAGCAGAGATACCAATTCACCCCTCCACTTT

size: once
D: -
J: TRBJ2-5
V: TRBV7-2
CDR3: CASSLEWGDQETQYF
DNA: TGTGCCAGCAGCTTAGAGTGGGGCGACCAAGAGACCCAGTACTTC

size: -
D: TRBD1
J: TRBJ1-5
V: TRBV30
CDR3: CAWSSSMDRGISQPQHF
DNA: TGTGCCTGGAGTTCCAGCATGGACAGGGGGATCTCTCAGCCCCAGCATTTT

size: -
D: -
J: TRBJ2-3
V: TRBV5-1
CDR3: CASSLEAGSTDTQYF
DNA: TGCGCCAGCAGCTTGGAGGCCGGTAGCACAGATACGCAGTATTTT

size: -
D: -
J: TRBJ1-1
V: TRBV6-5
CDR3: CASSVFRAGPEAFF
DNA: TGTGCCAGCTCTGTCTTCCGGGCAGGGCCTGAAGCTTTCTTT

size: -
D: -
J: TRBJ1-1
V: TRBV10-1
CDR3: CASSVESTLNTEAFF
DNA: TGCGCCAGCAGTGTTGAGAGCACCTTGAACACTGAAGCTTTCTTT

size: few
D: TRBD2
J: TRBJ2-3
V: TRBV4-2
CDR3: CASSQDLLAGGGTDTQYF
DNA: TGTGCCAGCAGCCAAGATCTACTAGCGGGGGGAGGCACAGATACGCAGTATTTT

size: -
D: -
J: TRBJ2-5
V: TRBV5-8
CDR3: CASSPGTLNGETQYF
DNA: TGTGCCAGCAGCCCCGGGACACTAAACGGGGAGACCCAGTACTTC

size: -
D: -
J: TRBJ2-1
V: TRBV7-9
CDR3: CASSFSSSEQFF
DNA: TGTGCCAGCAGCTTTAGTAGTTCTGAGCAGTTCTTC

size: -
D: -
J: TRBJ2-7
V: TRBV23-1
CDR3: CAFMGNYEQYF
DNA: TGCGCCTTTATGGGAAACTACGAGCAGTACTTC

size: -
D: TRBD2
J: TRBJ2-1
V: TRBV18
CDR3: CASSPLRTSGVNEQFF
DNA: TGTGCCAGCTCACCACTACGGACTAGCGGGGTGAATGAGCAGTTCTTC

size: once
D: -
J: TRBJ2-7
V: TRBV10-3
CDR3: CAISESALERNEQYF
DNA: TGTGCCATCAGTGAGTCGGCTCTTGAGAGGAACGAGCAGTACTTC

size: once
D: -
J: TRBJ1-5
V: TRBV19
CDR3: CASSMPLPMRGRQWSNQPQHF
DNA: TGTGCCAGTAGTATGCCCTTACCTATGCGGGGGAGGCAGTGGAGCAATCAGCCCCAGCATTTT

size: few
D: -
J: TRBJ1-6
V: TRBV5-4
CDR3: CASSSALTGKGALHF
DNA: TGTGCCAGCAGCTCGGCCCTCACAGGAAAGGGGGCCCTCCACTTT

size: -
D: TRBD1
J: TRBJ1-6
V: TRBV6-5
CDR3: CANRSGTGNSPLHF
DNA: TGTGCCAATCGGTCCGGGACAGGCAATTCACCCCTCCACTTT

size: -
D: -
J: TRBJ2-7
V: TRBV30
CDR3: CAWSPDSRDEQYF
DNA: TGTGCCTGGAGTCCGGACAGCAGGGACGAGCAGTACTTC

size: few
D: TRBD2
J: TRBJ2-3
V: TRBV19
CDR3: CASSNSGRTDTQYF
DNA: TGTGCCAGTAGCAATAGCGGGCGCACAGATACGCAGTATTTT

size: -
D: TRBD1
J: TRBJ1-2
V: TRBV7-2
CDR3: CASSPRDRASYGYTF
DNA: TGTGCCAGCAGCCCCCGGGACAGGGCGAGTTATGGCTACACCTTC

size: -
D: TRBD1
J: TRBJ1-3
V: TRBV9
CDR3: CASSVAGQGSGNTIYF
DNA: TGTGCCAGCAGCGTAGCTGGACAGGGCTCTGGAAACACCATATATTTT

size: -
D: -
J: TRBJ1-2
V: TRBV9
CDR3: CASSVESGFYGYTF
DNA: TGTGCCAGCAGCGTAGAGTCAGGGTTCTATGGCTACACCTTC

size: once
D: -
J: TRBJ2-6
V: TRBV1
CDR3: CTSRTPCAQSRANVLTF
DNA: TGCACCAGCAGGACCCCTTGTGCACAAAGTCGGGCCAACGTCCTGACTTTC

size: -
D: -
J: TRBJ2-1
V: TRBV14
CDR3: CASSRRETRVANEQFF
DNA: TGTGCCAGCAGCCGTCGCGAGACTAGGGTTGCTAATGAGCAGTTCTTC